One and the same sample provided the 29 T cell receptor beta chains below, sequenced in a study of CD8 T cells in Susac syndrome. RNA, at roughly 0.5 to 1 ug, was reverse transcribed with random hexamers. TCRdb re-analysed the immunoSEQ multiplex PCR reads in MiXCR, keeping a single row per CDR3 protein. The sample gives 350,000 to 550,000 distinct CDR3 sequences, about 85% of which show up once; about 0.1% is in the top ten. The sample was CD8+ T cells from PBMCs. The receptors were sampled from a human donor with multiple sclerosis.

V is TRBV4-1 and J is TRBJ2-1; D is undetermined. The V end lost 1 base, the J end lost 0 bases, and 16 bases lay between the germline ends. CDR1 and CDR2 from the germline V gene are MGHRA and YSYEKL. There are 18 residues in the CDR3. Here the CDR3 reads CASSQVNIGLSSYNEQFF. Written as DNA, the CDR3 is TGCGCCAGCAGCCAAGTTAATATCGGGTTAAGCTCCTACAATGAGCAGTTCTTC.

This clonotype was counted a few times. This chain connects TRBV6-1 to TRBJ2-7; D uncertain. V lost 3 bases and J 2 bases, leaving 8 bases between the germline ends. Looked up from germline, CDR1 is MNHNS and CDR2 is SASEGT. CDR3 length: 13 residues. The CDR3 coding sequence is TGTGCCAGCAGTGACCCTGGCGCCTACGAGCAGTACTTC. It translates to CASSDPGAYEQYF.

CDR3 residues: CASLYPGQGARSTYTDTQYF. CDR3 nucleotides: TGTGCCAGCCTCTACCCGGGACAGGGGGCCCGATCAACATACACAGATACGCAGTATTTT. The chain has TRBV2 and TRBJ2-3; 12 bases fit TRBD1. The junction had 20 bases not matched to a gene; V was cut back by 8 bases and J by 2 bases. Germline CDR1 and CDR2: SNHLY and FYNNEI. This CDR3 is built from 20 residues. The complete variable domain, with remaining parts taken from reference TRBV2 and TRBJ2-3, reads EPEVTQTPSHQVTQMGQEVILRCVPISNHLYFYWYRQILGQKVEFLVSFYNNEISEKSEIFDDQFSVERPDGSNFTLKIRSTKLEDSAMYFCASLYPGQGARSTYTDTQYFGPGTRLTVL.

The gene calls are TRBV5-1 and TRBJ2-1; a possible D gene is TRBD2 (5 bases). Trimming left V 2 bases short and J 3 bases short, with 12 bases between. The CDR3 consists of 15 residues. Germline V gene data show CDR1 as SGHRS and CDR2 as YFSETQ. In DNA, the CDR3 is TGCGCCAGCAGCTTCGGGGTGAGCGGCTACAATGAGCAGTTCTTC. Protein sequence: CASSFGVSGYNEQFF. The variable domain in full, with the rest retrieved from reference TRBV5-1 and TRBJ2-1, is KAGVTQTPRYLIKTRGQQVTLSCSPISGHRSVSWYQQTPGQGLQFLFEYFSETQRNKGNFPGRFSGRQFSNSRSEMNVSTLELGDSALYLCASSFGVSGYNEQFFGPGTRLTVL.

The chain uses TRBV19 and TRBJ2-1, with 13 bases fitting TRBD2. V gave up 1 base and J gave up 8 bases; unmatched junction bases: 5. CDR1 and CDR2 (germline): LNHDA, SQIVND (reference sequence). The CDR3 runs 16 residues. The CDR3 reads CASSIAAGLAGDEQFF. Written as DNA, the CDR3 is TGTGCCAGTAGTATAGCGGCAGGACTAGCGGGGGATGAGCAGTTCTTC.

The chain is built from TRBV27 and TRBJ1-6; D gene ambiguous. The CDR3 has 12 residues. Germline values: CDR1 MNHEY, CDR2 SMNVEV (reference sequence). Between the trimmed V and J ends, which lost 3 bases and 7 bases, there was a span of 4 bases. CDR3 region: CASSFGNSPLHF. DNA for the CDR3: TGTGCCAGCAGTTTTGGAAATTCACCCCTCCACTTT.

The V gene is TRBV20-1, the J gene TRBJ2-7; 8 bases agree with TRBD1. This CDR3 contains 16 residues. J gave up 0 bases and V 0 bases, and 7 bases lay outside the gene matches. Germline CDR1 reads DFQATT; CDR2 reads SNEGSKA (reference sequence). This CDR3 reads CSARDNTGTGSYEQYF. CDR3 DNA: TGCAGTGCTAGAGATAATACCGGGACAGGCTCCTACGAGCAGTACTTC.

The CDR3 DNA reads TGCGCCAGCAGGTTTTTCTCAGGGATCTCCTACGAGCAGTACTTC. Amino acid sequence: CASRFFSGISYEQYF. The chain combines TRBV5-1 with TRBJ2-7; the D gene is possibly TRBD1 (5 bases). The CDR3 has 15 amino acids. Germline-derived CDR1 and CDR2 are SGHRS and YFSETQ. The V end was cut by 5 bases, the J end by 0 bases, with 15 bases between.

This sequence joins TRBV10-3 and TRBJ2-5; 7 bases align to TRBD2. V lost 4 bases, J lost 4 bases, and 6 bases stayed unmatched. This CDR3 comprises 14 residues. Germline lookup yields CDR1 ENHRY and CDR2 SYGVKD. CDR3 DNA: TGTGCCATCAGTGTTTACACGGGAGGAGAGACCCAGTACTTC. Its translation is CAISVYTGGETQYF.

The rearrangement joins TRBV7-9 to TRBJ1-2; D gene unclear. V dropped 5 bases and J dropped 0 bases, with 19 bases sitting between them. The V gene's germline CDR1 is SEHNR and CDR2 FQNEAQ (reference sequence). The CDR3 has 17 amino acids. In DNA form, the CDR3 reads TGTGCCAGCAGCCCACACGCGGAGGAGGGTACTAACTATGGCTACACCTTC. It encodes CASSPHAEEGTNYGYTF.

The chain has TRBV6-2 or TRBV6-3 and TRBJ2-7; D is possibly TRBD1 or TRBD2 (5 bases each). Trimming removed 6 bases from V and 6 bases from J, with 12 bases in between. The CDR3 covers 12 residues. Germline CDR1 and CDR2: MNHEY and SVGEGT. CDR3 nucleotide sequence: TGTGCCAGCAGGGACCCGGGGCGCGAGCAGTACTTC. Residues: CASRDPGREQYF.

This clonotype occurred a few times. The V gene is TRBV7-9, the J gene TRBJ2-7; 7 bases are a match to TRBD1. The CDR3 has 14 amino acids. Per germline, CDR1 SEHNR and CDR2 FQNEAQ (reference sequence). Unmatched junction bases numbered 4, after V lost 4 bases and J lost 1 base. Here the CDR3 reads CASSYPGQSYEQYF. CDR3 bases: TGTGCCAGCAGCTATCCGGGACAGTCCTACGAGCAGTACTTC.

The V and J genes are TRBV6-5 and TRBJ1-5; possibly TRBD1 for D (5 bases). Germline CDR1 is MNHEY and CDR2 is SVGAGI. The CDR3 consists of 15 residues. V gave up 4 bases and J gave up 3 bases, with 13 bases separating them. CDR3 DNA: TGTGCCAGCAGTTCCACGGGACGGATCAATCAGCCCCAGCATTTT. Protein sequence: CASSSTGRINQPQHF.

The chain employs TRBV4-1 and TRBJ1-5, with 8 bases lining up with TRBD1. Germline loops: CDR1 MGHRA, CDR2 YSYEKL. Losses at the gene ends were 4 bases for V and 10 bases for J; bases not matched to a gene: 9. The CDR3 is 14 amino acids. In DNA form, the CDR3 reads TGCGCCAGCAGCCTAGACAGGGGCGAGAATCCCCAGCATTTT. It codes for CASSLDRGENPQHF.

The sample holds a few counts of this clonotype. The DNA of the CDR3 is TGTGCCAGCAGTTCCAGGGGTGGCAACACTGAAGCTTTCTTT. This gives the protein CASSSRGGNTEAFF. V usage is TRBV27 and J usage is TRBJ1-1; maybe TRBD1 (6 bases). This CDR3 has 14 amino acids. CDR1 is MNHEY and CDR2 is SMNVEV in the germline V gene (reference sequence). V was cut by 4 bases and J by 2 bases, with 11 bases left in between.

The chain combines TRBV4-1 with TRBJ1-5, with 9 bases matching TRBD1. The germline CDR1 and CDR2 sequences are MGHRA and YSYEKL. V dropped 0 bases and J dropped 4; count of bases not matched to a gene: 4. CDR3 length equals 16 residues. CDR3 DNA sequence: TGCGCCAGCAGCCAAGATGCTGGACAGGGGAATCAGCCCCAGCATTTT. It encodes CASSQDAGQGNQPQHF.

The chain is built from TRBV24-1 and TRBJ2-7; D is perhaps TRBD1 or TRBD2 (5 bases each). V was cut by 4 bases and J by 7 bases, with 13 bases left in between. Germline lookup yields CDR1 KGHDR and CDR2 SFDVKD. This CDR3 spans 13 amino acids. CDR3 in amino acids: CATSDLPWGEQYF. The CDR3 DNA is TGTGCCACCAGTGACCTTCCCTGGGGGGAGCAGTACTTC.

The rearrangement joins TRBV12-3 or TRBV12-4 to TRBJ2-4, with 8 bases matching TRBD1. CDR3 length: 15 residues. The J segment lost 8 bases and the V segment lost 9 bases, leaving 15 bases of the junction unmatched. CDR3 region: CASSRLQGARDIQYF. DNA for the CDR3: TGTGCCAGTTCCCGACTGCAGGGGGCTAGGGACATTCAGTACTTC.

The rearrangement links TRBV9 to TRBJ1-1, with TRBD1 as a possible D gene (5 bases). Germline values: CDR1 SGDLS, CDR2 YYNGEE. Trimming stripped 3 bases from V and 2 bases from J, with 17 bases between. The CDR3 spans 16 residues. Here the CDR3 DNA reads TGTGCCAGCAGCGAGGAGGGCTGGGGGATAAACACTGAAGCTTTCTTT. Translation gives CASSEEGWGINTEAFF.

V and J are TRBV19 and TRBJ1-1, with a possible D match to TRBD1 (5 bases). CDR3 length: 15 residues. The V and J ends lost 6 bases and 3 bases respectively, with 17 bases between them. Germline V gene sequence: CDR1 LNHDA, CDR2 SQIVND (reference sequence). CDR3 residues: CASSPLGRGDTEAFF. As DNA, the CDR3 is TGTGCCAGTAGCCCATTAGGACGGGGGGACACTGAAGCTTTCTTT. The full variable domain, with the rest looked up from reference TRBV19 and TRBJ1-1, is DGGITQSPKYLFRKEGQNVTLSCEQNLNHDAMYWYRQDPGQGLRLIYYSQIVNDFQKGDIAEGYSVSREKKESFPLTVTSAQKNPTAFYLCASSPLGRGDTEAFFGQGTRLTVV.

The J gene is TRBJ2-7, the V gene TRBV5-6; 13 bases align to TRBD2. CDR1 is SGHDT and CDR2 is YYEEEE in the germline V gene. The CDR3 loop spans 16 amino acids. With V trimmed by 6 bases and J by 2 bases, 8 bases remained unmatched. This chain's CDR3 is CASNPTSGRDAYEQYF. In DNA form, the CDR3 reads TGTGCCAGCAACCCTACTAGCGGGAGGGACGCCTACGAGCAGTACTTC.

This chain links TRBV5-1 with TRBJ1-1; D may be TRBD1 (6 bases). CDR1 and CDR2 from the germline V gene are SGHRS and YFSETQ. V was pared by 0 bases and J by 3 bases, with 18 bases between. The CDR3 runs to 17 residues. CDR3 DNA: TGCGCCAGCAGCTTGGTCCCACCAGGGGAGGGGGACACTGAAGCTTTCTTT. As protein: CASSLVPPGEGDTEAFF.

The chain joins TRBV7-2 to TRBJ2-1; D is uncertain. The V and J ends lost 4 bases and 1 base respectively, with 11 bases between them. Germline CDR1 SGHTA, CDR2 FQGNSA. CDR3 length equals 15 residues. The CDR3 DNA follows: TGTGCCAGCAGCTCCTCCGCCCCATCCTACAATGAGCAGTTCTTC. It yields the protein CASSSSAPSYNEQFF. Based on the CDR3 plus reference TRBV7-2 and TRBJ2-1, the full variable domain is GAGVSQSPSNKVTEKGKDVELRCDPISGHTALYWYRQSLGQGLEFLIYFQGNSAPDKSGLPSDRFSAERTGGSVSTLTIQRTQQEDSAVYLCASSSSAPSYNEQFFGPGTRLTVL.

The chain recombines TRBV5-8 with TRBJ2-5, with 7 bases that match TRBD2. The CDR3 totals 13 residues. The trim removed 4 bases at V and 3 bases at J, leaving 3 bases unmatched. Per germline, CDR1 SGHTS and CDR2 YDEGEE. As DNA, the CDR3 is TGTGCCAGCAGCGCCCTAGCGGAAGAGACCCAGTACTTC. Residues: CASSALAEETQYF.

The count of this clonotype is one. This chain joins TRBV27 and TRBJ1-2, with a tentative D call TRBD1 (6 bases). The V gene's germline CDR1 is MNHEY and CDR2 SMNVEV (reference sequence). This CDR3 has 13 residues. V lost 5 bases to trimming and J lost 4 bases, with 11 bases between them. The CDR3 region has the DNA TGTGCCAGCAGTCAAGGGGGGCTCTATGGCTACACCTTC. This sequence encodes CASSQGGLYGYTF.

The sample holds one count of this clonotype. The chain uses TRBV5-1 and TRBJ2-7; tentatively, D is TRBD1 (6 bases). The CDR3 has 13 residues. Germline V gene lookup returns CDR1 SGHRS and CDR2 YFSETQ. V lost 2 bases to trimming and J lost 5 bases, with 11 bases between them. DNA for the CDR3: TGCGCCAGCAGCTTCGTCTACAGGGACGAGCAGTACTTC. It encodes CASSFVYRDEQYF.

The sample holds a few counts of this clonotype. The rearrangement joins TRBV7-9 to TRBJ2-7; TRBD1 aligns across 10 bases. The junction had 7 bases not matched to a gene; V was cut back by 4 bases and J by 4 bases. This CDR3 comprises 15 residues. CDR1 is SEHNR and CDR2 is FQNEAQ in the germline V gene (reference sequence). This CDR3 reads CASSSPDRGSYEQYF. The CDR3 DNA sequence: TGTGCCAGCAGCTCCCCGGACAGGGGGAGTTACGAGCAGTACTTC.

This chain joins TRBV7-6 and TRBJ2-7; the D gene is possibly TRBD1 (6 bases). The CDR3 has 15 residues. CDR1 SGHVS and CDR2 FNYEAQ come from the germline V gene. V gave up 1 base and J gave up 3 bases, with 13 bases separating them. The CDR3 bases are TGTGCCAGCAGCTTAGAGTTGGCAGGGGTCTACGAGCAGTACTTC. It encodes CASSLELAGVYEQYF.

The chain is built from TRBV4-1 and TRBJ2-7, with 9 bases identical to TRBD1. CDR3 length: 17 amino acids. Germline V CDR1 and CDR2: MGHRA, YSYEKL. The junction had 14 bases not matched to a gene; V was cut back by 0 bases and J by 8 bases. The CDR3 spells CASSQEVSGTGWGKQYF. In DNA form, the CDR3 reads TGCGCCAGCAGCCAAGAGGTCTCCGGGACAGGGTGGGGGAAGCAGTACTTC.